The table lists the clone carrying this T cell receptor beta chain with a few counts. The V gene lost 6 bases and the J gene lost 4 bases, with 13 bases spanning the gap. The CDR3 totals 14 residues. The sample originates from a study of T-cell reconstitution after alpha-beta-depleted transplantation in children. Molecular barcoding with unique molecular identifiers was used for the TCRbeta library. TCRdb called the PCR reads again in MiXCR, with one record for every CDR3 protein. Of 800,000 to 1,000,000 distinct CDR3 sequences in the sample, about 29% were seen once. This clonotype was sampled from a boy under two years old who had a stem cell transplant for SCID, so the T cells may come from the graft donor. This specimen consisted of PBMCs, mostly from graft donor cells, obtained 360 days after TCRalphabeta/CD19-depleted stem cell transplant. V usage is TRBV12-3 or TRBV12-4 and J usage is TRBJ1-3; no clear D. CDR3 amino acids: CASSRTGGGNTIYF. Written as DNA, the CDR3 is TGTGCCAGCAGCCGAACGGGAGGAGGAAACACCATATATTTT.